The 15 T cell receptor beta chains presented below share a single source sample, sequenced in a study of CD8 T cells in Susac syndrome. Random hexamers served to reverse transcribe roughly 0.45 to 1 ug RNA. MiXCR, run by TCRdb on the immunoSEQ multiplex PCR reads, gives a single entry per CDR3 protein. The data hold under 200,000 distinct CDR3 sequences, with roughly 94% observed a single time. Material: CD4+ T cells from PBMCs. The receptors originated from a human donor with Susac syndrome.

J is TRBJ1-4 and V is TRBV29-1; the D gene is possibly TRBD1 (6 bases). The germline gives CDR1 SQVTM, CDR2 ANQGSEA. The V and J ends lost 3 bases and 8 bases respectively, with 22 bases between them. This CDR3 has 16 residues. Here the CDR3 reads CSVDSAGDGVGEKLFF. In DNA, the CDR3 is TGCAGCGTTGACTCGGCAGGGGATGGAGTAGGCGAAAAACTGTTTTTT.

The genes are TRBV14 and TRBJ2-4; 7 bases match TRBD1. Germline CDR1 and CDR2: SGHDN and FVKESK. The V segment lost 1 base and the J segment 6 bases; nucleotides outside the gene matches: 3. This CDR3 comprises 14 residues. DNA of the CDR3: TGTGCCAGCAGCCAAGGGACAGGTAGAAACATTCAGTACTTC. Encoded protein: CASSQGTGRNIQYF.

The V gene is TRBV30, the J gene TRBJ2-2; D might be TRBD1 (6 bases). V was clipped by 2 bases and J by 6 bases, with 10 bases between them. Germline V lookup: CDR1 GTSNPN, CDR2 SVGIG (reference sequence). This CDR3 has 13 residues. CDR3 region: CAWSNRAAGELFF. CDR3 nucleotide sequence: TGTGCCTGGAGTAACAGGGCGGCCGGGGAGCTGTTTTTT.

The V and J genes are TRBV7-2 and TRBJ1-2; TRBD1 matches at 7 bases. The CDR3 is made up of 13 amino acids. Germline loops: CDR1 SGHTA, CDR2 FQGNSA. Trimming at V came to 5 bases and at J to 13 bases, leaving 13 bases not matched to a gene. This CDR3 reads CASSQYAQGDSTF. CDR3 bases: TGTGCCAGCAGCCAATATGCCCAGGGGGATAGCACCTTC. Using reference TRBV7-2 and TRBJ1-2 for the parts outside the CDR3, the full variable domain is GAGVSQSPSNKVTEKGKDVELRCDPISGHTALYWYRQSLGQGLEFLIYFQGNSAPDKSGLPSDRFSAERTGGSVSTLTIQRTQQEDSAVYLCASSQYAQGDSTFGSGTRLTVV.

This sequence joins TRBV23-1 and TRBJ1-5; the D is unclear. TRBV23-1 is known as an ORF, though its function is uncertain. The CDR3 is 16 residues long. V gave up 6 bases and J gave up 2 bases, with 17 bases separating them. CDR3 in amino acids: CASSLYLFKGNQPQHF. For the CDR3, the DNA is TGCGCCAGCAGCCTGTACTTGTTCAAGGGCAATCAGCCCCAGCATTTT.

The chain is built from TRBV20-1 and TRBJ2-3; 11 nucleotides match TRBD2. With 2 bases clipped from V and 0 bases from J, the junction kept 10 bases outside the gene matches. Germline V gene sequence: CDR1 DFQATT, CDR2 SNEGSKA (reference sequence). The CDR3 has 18 residues. CDR3 region: CSARMRLAGGLSTDTQYF. CDR3 bases: TGCAGTGCTAGAATGCGGCTAGCGGGGGGTTTGAGCACAGATACGCAGTATTTT.

The V and J genes are TRBV20-1 and TRBJ2-7, with a weak D call TRBD1 (6 bases). V lost 2 bases, J lost 3 bases, and 8 bases lay in between. The V gene's germline CDR1 is DFQATT and CDR2 SNEGSKA (reference sequence). The CDR3 runs 12 residues. The CDR3 DNA is TGCAGTGCTAGACCCAGGGGCTACGAGCAGTACTTC. Translation: CSARPRGYEQYF.

This chain connects TRBV29-1 to TRBJ2-3; the D gene could be TRBD1 or TRBD2 (5 bases each). CDR1 SQVTM and CDR2 ANQGSEA come from the germline V gene. V was trimmed by 7 bases and J by 6 bases, leaving 17 bases between them. This CDR3 contains 13 residues. The CDR3 loop is CSAGRTVEDTQYF. Here the CDR3 DNA reads TGCAGCGCGGGACGGACGGTCGAGGATACGCAGTATTTT.

This rearrangement joins TRBV15 to TRBJ2-7, with 9 bases identical to TRBD1. V gave up 4 bases and J gave up 5 bases; unmatched junction bases: 9. Germline CDR1 is LNHNV and CDR2 is YYDKDF (reference sequence). The CDR3 is 15 amino acids. DNA for the CDR3: TGTGCCACCAGCAAACACTCGGGACAGGGCCACGAGCAGTACTTC. Translating it yields CATSKHSGQGHEQYF.

V usage is TRBV6-5 and J usage is TRBJ1-1; 8 positions match TRBD1. This CDR3 comprises 13 residues. The ends lost 6 bases at V and 11 bases at J; junction bases unmatched: 11. Germline V gene lookup returns CDR1 MNHEY and CDR2 SVGAGI. DNA for the CDR3: TGTGCCAGCAGAGTTAACCTACAGGGGGGCGCTTTCTTT. As protein: CASRVNLQGGAFF.

This sequence joins TRBV14 and TRBJ2-3, with D possibly being TRBD1 (5 bases). CDR3 length: 15 amino acids. CDR1 and CDR2 from the germline V gene are SGHDN and FVKESK. V was pared by 0 bases and J by 8 bases, with 15 bases between. The DNA of the CDR3 is TGTGCCAGCAGCCAAGACTCCTCCAGGGTGGGTACGCAGTATTTT. Its translation is CASSQDSSRVGTQYF.

This clonotype has a single count. The chain is built from TRBV15 and TRBJ2-7, with D maybe TRBD2 (5 bases). V was cut by 0 bases and J by 2 bases, with 11 bases left in between. This CDR3 is 15 amino acids long. The germline V gene has CDR1 LNHNV and CDR2 YYDKDF (reference sequence). This CDR3 is CATSRDGGLPYEQYF. The CDR3 nucleotides read TGTGCCACCAGCAGAGATGGAGGCCTACCCTACGAGCAGTACTTC. The full variable domain, rest sourced from reference TRBV15 and TRBJ2-7, is DAMVIQNPRYQVTQFGKPVTLSCSQTLNHNVMYWYQQKSSQAPKLLFHYYDKDFNNEADTPDNFQSRRPNTSFCFLDIRSPGLGDTAMYLCATSRDGGLPYEQYFGPGTRLTVT.

The rearrangement uses TRBV20-1 and TRBJ1-6; D gene unclear. This CDR3 contains 16 residues. The germline gives CDR1 DFQATT, CDR2 SNEGSKA (reference sequence). Trimming left V 0 bases short and J 4 bases short, with 13 bases between. CDR3 coding DNA: TGCAGTGCTAGAGATGCCAACGAACAATATAATTCACCCCTCCACTTT. It specifies CSARDANEQYNSPLHF.

J is TRBJ1-2 and V is TRBV6-2 or TRBV6-3; D unclear. This CDR3 has 13 residues. The V end lost 4 bases, the J end lost 7 bases, and 13 bases lay between the germline ends. Germline V gene sequence: CDR1 MNHEY, CDR2 SVGEGT. CDR3 amino acids: CASSSEGMGGYTF. Written as DNA, the CDR3 is TGTGCCAGCAGTTCGGAGGGCATGGGTGGCTACACCTTC.

The chain employs TRBV14 and TRBJ1-4, with 8 positions matching TRBD1. Trimming cost V 1 base and J 10 bases; bases outside gene matches: 11. Germline CDR1 SGHDN, CDR2 FVKESK. This CDR3 spans 16 amino acids. The CDR3 region is CASSQGPGQEGRKLFF. The CDR3 DNA sequence: TGTGCCAGCAGCCAAGGGCCGGGACAGGAGGGGAGAAAACTGTTTTTT.